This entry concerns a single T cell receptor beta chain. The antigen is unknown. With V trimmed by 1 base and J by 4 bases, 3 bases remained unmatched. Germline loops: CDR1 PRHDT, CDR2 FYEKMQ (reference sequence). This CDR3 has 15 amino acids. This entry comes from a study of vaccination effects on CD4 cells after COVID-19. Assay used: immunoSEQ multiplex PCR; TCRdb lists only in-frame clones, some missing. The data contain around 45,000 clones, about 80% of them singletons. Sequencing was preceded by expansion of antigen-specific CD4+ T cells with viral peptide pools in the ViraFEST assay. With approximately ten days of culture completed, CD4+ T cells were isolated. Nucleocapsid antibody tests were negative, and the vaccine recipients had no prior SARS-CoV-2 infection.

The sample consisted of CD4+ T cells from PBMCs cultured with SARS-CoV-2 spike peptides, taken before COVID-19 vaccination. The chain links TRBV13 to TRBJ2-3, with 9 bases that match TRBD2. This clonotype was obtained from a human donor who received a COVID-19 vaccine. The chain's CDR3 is CASSLVSGGPDTQYF. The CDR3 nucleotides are TGTGCCAGCAGCTTAGTGAGCGGGGGGCCAGATACGCAGTATTTT.